This T cell receptor (beta chain) was captured in a study of T cell changes during pregnancy in multiple sclerosis. Clones were read by immunoSEQ multiplex PCR, and TCRdb kept only the in-frame ones, dropping some. The sample carries 43,000 or so clones, over 85% recorded once. Between the trimmed V and J ends, which lost 5 bases and 11 bases, there was a span of 15 bases. This CDR3 region has 12 residues. Germline assignment: CDR1 SNHLY and CDR2 FYNNEI. The chain links TRBV2 to TRBJ1-1, with D maybe TRBD1 (6 bases). The sample consisted of peripheral blood, taken in the first trimester of pregnancy. This clonotype was obtained from a female donor with multiple sclerosis, enrolled in a pregnancy study. The CDR3 coding sequence is TGTGCCAGCAGTCGGGACACGACCGGCGCTTTCTTT. Translating it yields CASSRDTTGAFF.